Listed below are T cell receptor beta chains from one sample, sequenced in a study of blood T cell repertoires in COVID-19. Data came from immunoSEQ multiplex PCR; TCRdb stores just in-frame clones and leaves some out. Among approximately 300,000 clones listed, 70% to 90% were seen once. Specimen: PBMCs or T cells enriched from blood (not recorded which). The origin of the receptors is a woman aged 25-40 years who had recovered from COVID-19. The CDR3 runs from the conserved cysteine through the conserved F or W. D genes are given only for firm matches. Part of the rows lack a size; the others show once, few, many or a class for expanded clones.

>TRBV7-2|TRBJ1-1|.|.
TGTGCCAGCAGCTTAGCTCAGGGGACCACTGAAGCTTTCTTT
CASSLAQGTTEAFF
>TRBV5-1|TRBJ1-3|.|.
TGCGCCAGCAGCTTGGGACACAATGTTGGTGGAAACACCATATATTTT
CASSLGHNVGGNTIYF
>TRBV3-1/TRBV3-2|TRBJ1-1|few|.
TGTGCCAGCAGCCCCCCCGGGAACACTGAAGCTTTCTTT
CASSPPGNTEAFF
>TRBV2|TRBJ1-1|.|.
TGTGCCAGCAGTGAGGGGAGTGGCAGGAGCCGACTTGAAGCTTTCTTT
CASSEGSGRSRLEAFF
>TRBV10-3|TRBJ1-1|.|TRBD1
TGTGCCATCAGTGAACTGACAGGGGGCGCGGCTGAAGCTTTCTTT
CAISELTGGAAEAFF
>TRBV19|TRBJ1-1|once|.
TGTGCCAGTAGTATAGGGGGAGCGGGGGAAACCGGTGAAGCTTTCTTT
CASSIGGAGETGEAFF
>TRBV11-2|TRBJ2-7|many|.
TGTGCCAGCAGCTTAGAAGCGGGTCCAGGCGAGCAGTACTTC
CASSLEAGPGEQYF
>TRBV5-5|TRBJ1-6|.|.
TGTGCCAGCTACCAACCCGGAGGTGCGGACAATTCACCCCTCCACTTT
CASYQPGGADNSPLHF
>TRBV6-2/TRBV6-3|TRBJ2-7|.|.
TGTGCCAGCAGTGGGGGAGGATCCTACGAGCAGTACTTC
CASSGGGSYEQYF
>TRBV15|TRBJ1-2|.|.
TGTGCCACCAGCCTGAGGTGGGGCGGCTACACCTTC
CATSLRWGGYTF
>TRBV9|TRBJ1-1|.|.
TGTGCCAGCAGCGTAGGCGGGGCCACTGAAGCTTTCTTT
CASSVGGATEAFF
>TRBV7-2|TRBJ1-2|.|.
TGTGCCAGCAGCTTTAATACACCCGAAAACTATGGCTACACCTTC
CASSFNTPENYGYTF
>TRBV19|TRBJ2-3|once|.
TGTGCCAGTAGTAACAGACGGACTAGCACAGATACGCAGTATTTT
CASSNRRTSTDTQYF
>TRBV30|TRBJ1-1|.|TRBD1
TGTGCCTGGACAGGGGGCTTTGTCACGGACACTGAAGCTTTCTTT
CAWTGGFVTDTEAFF
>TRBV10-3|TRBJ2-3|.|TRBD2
TGTGCCATCGGGACTAGCGGGGGGGTAGATACGCAGTATTTT
CAIGTSGGVDTQYF
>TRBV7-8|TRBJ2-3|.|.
TGTGCCAGCAGCTCGGACTCGATAGATACGCAGTATTTT
CASSSDSIDTQYF
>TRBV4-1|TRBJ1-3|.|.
TGCGCCAGCAGCACCCCCCCCGGTCCTGGAAACACCATATATTTT
CASSTPPGPGNTIYF
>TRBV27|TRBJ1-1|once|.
TGTGCCAGCAGCCTCAGGGTATTAGGGACTGAAGCTTTCTTT
CASSLRVLGTEAFF
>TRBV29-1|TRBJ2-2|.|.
TGCAGCGTTGAAGGTCAGAACACCGGGGAGCTGTTTTTT
CSVEGQNTGELFF
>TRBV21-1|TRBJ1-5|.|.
TGTGCCAGCAGCGGGAGGCCAGGGCTGCCCGATCAGCCCCAGCATTTT
CASSGRPGLPDQPQHF
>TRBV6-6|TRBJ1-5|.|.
TGTGCCAGCAGTTACTCGGGCGGGGGTAGTCAGCCCCAGCATTTT
CASSYSGGGSQPQHF
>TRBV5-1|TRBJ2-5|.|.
TGCGCCAGCAGCTTGTCCGGGACTCGGGAGACCCAGTACTTC
CASSLSGTRETQYF
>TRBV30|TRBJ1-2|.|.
TGTGCCTGGAGTGACCAGGACTTGGGTGTCACCTTC
CAWSDQDLGVTF
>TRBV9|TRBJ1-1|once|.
TGTGCCAGCAGCTCGATATCCGAGGTCACTGAGGCTTTCTTT
CASSSISEVTEAFF